The 9 T cell receptor beta chains below come from one sample, sequenced in a study of sequential checkpoint blockade in melanoma. Repertoires were generated with immunoSEQ multiplex PCR, while TCRdb's copy carries only in-frame clones and drops some. The repertoire consists of tens of thousands of clones, with nearly 90% occurring once and the leading ten covering around an eighth. Stated treatment: randomized to nivolumab then ipilimumab (arm A) or the reverse (arm B). Sequencing used CD8+ T cells sorted from blood (inferred from file names), obtained from a patient given nivolumab and ipilimumab in sequence. The receptors come from a human donor with melanoma.

This chain links TRBV27 with TRBJ2-1, with D maybe TRBD2 (5 bases). Germline V gene sequence: CDR1 MNHEY, CDR2 SMNVEV (reference sequence). The ends were cut back, 2 bases at V and 4 bases at J, with 21 bases in the middle. This CDR3 contains 18 residues. The DNA for the CDR3 is TGTGCCAGCAGTTTAGCTTCGCCGGACTCCCGCCTTTACAATGAGCAGTTCTTC. It translates to CASSLASPDSRLYNEQFF.

The chain joins TRBV19 to TRBJ1-4; D remains unclear. Trimming took 10 bases from V and 0 from J, leaving 15 bases between them. Germline V gene sequence: CDR1 LNHDA, CDR2 SQIVND (reference sequence). The CDR3 consists of 15 residues. This CDR3 is CATQAWSTTNEKLFF. The CDR3 bases are TGTGCCACCCAGGCGTGGTCTACAACTAATGAAAAACTGTTTTTT.

V gene TRBV7-3 combines with J gene TRBJ2-3; 10 positions agree with TRBD1. The CDR3 runs 15 residues. Germline-derived CDR1 and CDR2 are SGHTA and FQGTGA. The V gene end was trimmed by 5 bases and the J gene end by 2 bases; junction bases not matched to a gene: 4. The CDR3 protein is CASSLTGGLTDTQYF. Written as DNA, the CDR3 is TGTGCCAGCAGCCTGACAGGGGGCCTCACAGATACGCAGTATTTT.

This rearrangement joins TRBV27 to TRBJ1-6; D possibly corresponds to TRBD1 (5 bases). Germline CDR1 reads MNHEY; CDR2 reads SMNVEV (reference sequence). The CDR3 is made up of 17 amino acids. Between the trimmed V and J ends, which lost 5 bases and 5 bases, there was a span of 19 bases. CDR3 sequence: CASSLLWGEGDNSPLHF. CDR3 nucleotides: TGTGCCAGCAGTCTCCTTTGGGGGGAAGGGGATAATTCACCCCTCCACTTT.

In its sample, this clone was seen once. The chain couples TRBV29-1 to TRBJ2-2; D is possibly TRBD1 (5 bases). The germline V gene has CDR1 SQVTM and CDR2 ANQGSEA. V lost 4 bases and J 7 bases, leaving 19 bases between the germline ends. CDR3 length equals 15 residues. CDR3 amino acids: CSVVTVLGAYGELFF. Here the CDR3 DNA reads TGCAGCGTTGTAACCGTCTTAGGGGCATACGGGGAGCTGTTTTTT.

V gene TRBV21-1 combines with J gene TRBJ1-3. TRBV21-1 is classified as a pseudogene. The CDR3 runs to 17 residues. In DNA, the CDR3 is TGTGCCAGCAGTAGCGGGGGAGGGCTCTGGGGTGGAAACACCATATATTTT. This codes for CASSSGGGLWGGNTIYF.

The rearrangement links TRBV28 to TRBJ2-4; the D gene is possibly TRBD1 (5 bases). V lost 5 bases to trimming and J lost 0 bases, with 14 bases between them. Germline assignment: CDR1 MDHEN and CDR2 SYDVKM. The CDR3 consists of 16 residues. The CDR3 DNA is TGTGCCAGCAGTCTGGACAAGGAACTAGCCAAAAACATTCAGTACTTC. It specifies CASSLDKELAKNIQYF. The complete variable domain, with remaining parts taken from reference TRBV28 and TRBJ2-4, reads DVKVTQSSRYLVKRTGEKVFLECVQDMDHENMFWYRQDPGLGLRLIYFSYDVKMKEKGDIPEGYSVSREKKERFSLILESASTNQTSMYLCASSLDKELAKNIQYFGAGTRLSVL.

The chain couples TRBV4-1 to TRBJ2-2, with a weak D call TRBD1 (5 bases). From germline, CDR1 is MGHRA and CDR2 YSYEKL. The CDR3 extends over 15 amino acids. V was clipped by 1 base and J by 3 bases, with 9 bases between them. The CDR3 DNA follows: TGCGCCAGCAGCCAAGTCAAGGGGTACACCGGGGAGCTGTTTTTT. Protein sequence: CASSQVKGYTGELFF.

The DNA of the CDR3 is TGTGCCAGCAGTAACAGCCCGAGCTCCTACGAGCAGTACGTC. Translating gives CASSNSPSSYEQYV. The genes are TRBV27 and TRBJ2-7, with D uncertain. V was clipped by 5 bases and J by 0 bases, with 11 bases between them. In germline, CDR1 is MNHEY, CDR2 SMNVEV (reference sequence). CDR3 size: 14 residues.